This TCR beta chain was recorded in a study of T cell changes during pregnancy in multiple sclerosis. This CDR3 has 14 residues. In germline, CDR1 is MDHEN, CDR2 SYDVKM. V lost 5 bases to trimming and J lost 8 bases; unmatched junction nucleotides: 9. Clones were sequenced by immunoSEQ multiplex PCR, and TCRdb holds only the in-frame ones, with some missing. The data show about 77,000 clones, about 93% seen once. The sequence was obtained from a female donor in good health, enrolled as a control in a pregnancy study. This specimen was peripheral blood, taken after pregnancy. The J gene is TRBJ1-5, the V gene TRBV28; 7 bases line up with TRBD1. For the CDR3, the DNA is TGTGCCAGCAGTATCGGGCAGGGGGAGAAGCCCCAGCATTTT. Its translation is CASSIGQGEKPQHF.